Following are 7 T cell receptor beta chains from one sample sequenced in a study of T-cell memory formation after mild COVID-19. TCRdb re-called the 5' RACE reads through MiXCR, storing one row per CDR3 protein. The sample has a few hundred thousand distinct CDR3 sequences, approximately 24% seen once. Sequencing was done on a sample of PBMCs or a T cell subset sorted from them (not recorded which). These receptors all stem from an adult woman who had mild COVID-19 (a few samples of this study predate the infection). Cell type and time point are not known.

This clonotype was counted ten times or more. The chain carries TRBV20-1 and TRBJ2-4; 8 positions agree with TRBD1. V dropped 5 bases and J dropped 0; count of bases not matched to a gene: 9. The germline V gene encodes CDR1 DFQATT and CDR2 SNEGSKA (reference sequence). The CDR3 runs to 16 residues. In DNA, the CDR3 is TGCAGTGCTCCGCCCCGACAGGGGATAGCCAAAAACATTCAGTACTTC. Translated: CSAPPRQGIAKNIQYF.

This clonotype has just a few counts. The chain combines TRBV2 with TRBJ2-2, with no clear D. Germline lookup yields CDR1 SNHLY and CDR2 FYNNEI. The CDR3 is made up of 15 amino acids. V lost 5 bases to trimming and J lost 0 bases, with 10 bases between them. The CDR3 loop reads CASSTGGSNTGELFF. CDR3 nucleotides: TGTGCCAGCAGTACCGGCGGCTCGAACACCGGGGAGCTGTTTTTT.

In this sample, this clonotype turned up many times. The V gene is TRBV5-6, the J gene TRBJ2-1; D is perhaps TRBD1 (5 bases). V gave up 1 base and J gave up 7 bases, with 6 bases separating them. Germline V CDR1 and CDR2: SGHDT, YYEEEE. The CDR3 is 12 residues long. The CDR3 coding sequence is TGTGCCAGCAGCTTGTCAGGGAATGAGCAGTTCTTC. Encoded protein: CASSLSGNEQFF.

V gene TRBV3-1 combines with J gene TRBJ2-5; 10 bases are shared with TRBD1. The CDR3 consists of 14 residues. V lost 4 bases and J lost 6; bases outside the gene matches: 5. CDR1 LGHDT and CDR2 YNNKEL come from the germline V gene (reference sequence). As DNA, the CDR3 is TGTGCCAGCAGCCCCCGGGACAGGGGAAAGACCCAGTACTTC. It translates to CASSPRDRGKTQYF.

The table lists this clonotype with a few counts. J is TRBJ2-5 and V is TRBV7-2; 7 bases align to TRBD2. V was clipped by 5 bases and J by 4 bases; unmatched bases: 4. CDR3 length: 13 amino acids. The germline CDR1 and CDR2 sequences are SGHTA and FQGNSA. The CDR3, as DNA: TGTGCCAGCAGCGGGAGGGCCGGAGAGACCCAGTACTTC. Residues: CASSGRAGETQYF. Filled out from reference TRBV7-2 and TRBJ2-5, the complete variable domain reads GAGVSQSPSNKVTEKGKDVELRCDPISGHTALYWYRQSLGQGLEFLIYFQGNSAPDKSGLPSDRFSAERTGGSVSTLTIQRTQQEDSAVYLCASSGRAGETQYFGPGTRLLVL.

This clonotype was seen more than once but under ten times. The chain joins TRBV5-1 to TRBJ2-1; 9 nucleotides match TRBD1. This CDR3 has 15 amino acids. CDR1 is SGHRS, CDR2 YFSETQ, per germline. Losses at the gene ends were 4 bases for V and 3 bases for J; bases not matched to a gene: 5. CDR3 sequence reads: CASSEGQGLYNEQFF. CDR3 nucleotide sequence: TGCGCCAGCAGCGAAGGACAGGGGCTCTACAATGAGCAGTTCTTC.

This clonotype was seen more than once but under ten times. The rearrangement links TRBV5-1 to TRBJ2-5; 11 bases line up with TRBD2. The length of the CDR3 is 15 residues. Looked up from germline, CDR1 is SGHRS and CDR2 is YFSETQ. J was trimmed by 5 bases and V by 1 base; bases with no gene match: 4. This chain's CDR3 is CASSLMGLAAETQYF. The CDR3 coding sequence is TGCGCCAGCAGCTTGATGGGACTAGCGGCGGAGACCCAGTACTTC.